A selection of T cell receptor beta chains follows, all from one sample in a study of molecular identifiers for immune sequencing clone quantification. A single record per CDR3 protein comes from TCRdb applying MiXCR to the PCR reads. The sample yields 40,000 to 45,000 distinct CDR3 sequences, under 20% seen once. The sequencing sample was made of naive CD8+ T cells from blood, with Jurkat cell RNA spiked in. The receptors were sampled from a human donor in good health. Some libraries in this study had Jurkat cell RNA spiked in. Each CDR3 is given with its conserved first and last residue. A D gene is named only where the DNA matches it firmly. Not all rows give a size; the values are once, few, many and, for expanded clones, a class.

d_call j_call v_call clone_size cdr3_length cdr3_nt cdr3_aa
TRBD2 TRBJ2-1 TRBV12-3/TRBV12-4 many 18 TGTGCCAGCAGCCCTTCGTATTCTGCGGGAGGGCCCGGAGGTGAGCAGTTCTTC CASSPSYSAGGPGGEQFF
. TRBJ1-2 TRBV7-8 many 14 TGTGCCAGCAGCCCGACCGGGCCCCAAGGAGGCTACACCTTC CASSPTGPQGGYTF
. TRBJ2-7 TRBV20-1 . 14 TGCAGTGCTAGGACTTGGCAAGGGGCCTACGAGCAGTACTTC CSARTWQGAYEQYF
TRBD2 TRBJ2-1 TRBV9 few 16 TGTGCCAGCAGCTTATGGACTAGCGGGAGAATGGGTGAGCAGTTCTTC CASSLWTSGRMGEQFF
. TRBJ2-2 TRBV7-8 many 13 TGTGCCATCTCTCATGCGAACACCGGGGAGCTGTTTTTT CAISHANTGELFF
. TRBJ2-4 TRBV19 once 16 TGTGCCAGTAGTACGCCCAGGGACCTAGCCAAAAACATTCAGTACTTC CASSTPRDLAKNIQYF
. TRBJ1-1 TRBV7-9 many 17 TGTGCCAGCAGCTTAGCTCCTGCAGGGGAGATAAGAACTGAAGCTTTCTTT CASSLAPAGEIRTEAFF
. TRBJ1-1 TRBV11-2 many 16 TGTGCCAGCAGCTTGCGGGGGTTTGGGGGTGGGGACGAAGCTTTCTTT CASSLRGFGGGDEAFF
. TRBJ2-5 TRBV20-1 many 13 TGCAGTGTAAAAGTTCGGGGAGGAGAGACCCAGTACTTC CSVKVRGGETQYF
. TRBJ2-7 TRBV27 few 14 TGTGCCAGCAGTTGGGGGGGCTTTTCCTACGAGCAGTACTTC CASSWGGFSYEQYF
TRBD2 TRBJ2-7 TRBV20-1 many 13 TGCAGTGCTAGAGAAAGCGGGAGCTACGAGCAGTACTTC CSARESGSYEQYF
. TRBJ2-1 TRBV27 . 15 TGTGCCAGCAGTTTATTTGGGGGCGTAGACGATGAGCAGTTCTTC CASSLFGGVDDEQFF
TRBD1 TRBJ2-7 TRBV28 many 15 TGTGCCAGCAGTTTAGGCCAGGGGGCAGTCTACGAGCAGTACTTC CASSLGQGAVYEQYF
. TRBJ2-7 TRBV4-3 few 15 TGCGCCAGCAGCCAAGAAACCTCGGCAGGCTACGAGCAGTACTTC CASSQETSAGYEQYF
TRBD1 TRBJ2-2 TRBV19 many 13 TGTGCCGCATCCAGACAGGGGACCGGGGAGCTGTTTTTT CAASRQGTGELFF
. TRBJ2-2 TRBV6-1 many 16 TGTGCCAGCAGTGAAGCCCGGACGGTTAACACCGGGGAGCTGTTTTTT CASSEARTVNTGELFF
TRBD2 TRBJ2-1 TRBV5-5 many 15 TGTGCCAGCAGCTTGTGGCTAGCGGGAGGTAATGAGCAGTTCTTC CASSLWLAGGNEQFF
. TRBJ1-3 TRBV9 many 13 TGTGCCAGCAGCCAAACCTCTGGAAACACCATATATTTT CASSQTSGNTIYF
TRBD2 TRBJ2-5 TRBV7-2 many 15 TGTGCCAGCAAAGGCTGGACTAGCCGCGGAGAGACCCAGTACTTC CASKGWTSRGETQYF
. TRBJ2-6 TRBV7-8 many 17 TGTGCCAGCAGCCCGGGGCGTCAGGTTTTAGGGGCCAACGTCCTGACTTTC CASSPGRQVLGANVLTF
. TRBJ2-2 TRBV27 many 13 TGTGCCAGCAGTTACCGGGGGACCGGGGAGCTGTTTTTT CASSYRGTGELFF
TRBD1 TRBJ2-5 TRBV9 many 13 TGTGCCAGCAGCGCCGGGACAGCAAAGACCCAGTACTTC CASSAGTAKTQYF
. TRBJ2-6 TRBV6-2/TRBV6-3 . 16 TGTGCCAGCAGTTATGACCTGACCATTGGGGCCAACGTCCTGACTTTC CASSYDLTIGANVLTF
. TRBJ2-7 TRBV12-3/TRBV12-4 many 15 TGTGCCAGCAGAAATGGACTTTTCCCACTCTACGAGCAGTACTTC CASRNGLFPLYEQYF
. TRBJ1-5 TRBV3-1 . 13 TGTGCCAGCAGCCAAGTTCCCCGGCAGCCCCAGCATTTT CASSQVPRQPQHF
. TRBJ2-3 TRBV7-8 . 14 TGTGCCAGCAGCTTAGAGGCCACACCAGATACGCAGTATTTT CASSLEATPDTQYF
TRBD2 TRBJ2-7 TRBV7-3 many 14 TGTGCCAGCAGCCTTTACGGGGGGGGCTACGAGCAGTACTTC CASSLYGGGYEQYF
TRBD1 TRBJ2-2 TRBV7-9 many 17 TGTGCCAGCAGCTTAGACAGGACAGGGAGGAACACCGGGGAGCTGTTTTTT CASSLDRTGRNTGELFF
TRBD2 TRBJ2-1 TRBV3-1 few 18 TGTGCCAGCAGCCAAGATCTACGCGGGAGGACTTCCTACAATGAGCAGTTCTTC CASSQDLRGRTSYNEQFF
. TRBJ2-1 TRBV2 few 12 TGTGCCAGCCTGGGGGTAGAAGGGGAGCAGTTCTTC CASLGVEGEQFF
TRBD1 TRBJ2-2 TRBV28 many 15 TGTGCCAGCAGTTTCAGGGGGCTGAGGACCGGGGAGCTGTTTTTT CASSFRGLRTGELFF
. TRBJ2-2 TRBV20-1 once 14 TGCAGTGCTAGAGATTTCGAGAACACCGGGGAGCTGCTTTTT CSARDFENTGELLF
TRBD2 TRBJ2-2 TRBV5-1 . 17 TGCGCCAGCAGCCTGGCCTTAGCGGGAGGAAACACCGAGGAGCTGTTTTTT CASSLALAGGNTEELFF
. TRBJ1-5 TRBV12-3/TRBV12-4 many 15 TGTGCCAGCAGTTCTACAGGGATTCGCGGGAAGCCCCAGCATTTT CASSSTGIRGKPQHF
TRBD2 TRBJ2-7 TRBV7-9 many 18 TGTGCCAGCAGCCACCCGGTCACCGGTTTAGCGGGATCCTACGAGCAGTACTTC CASSHPVTGLAGSYEQYF
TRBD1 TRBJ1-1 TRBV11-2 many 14 TGTGCCAGCAGCAGATCGGACAGGGTTACTGAAGTTTTCTTT CASSRSDRVTEVFF
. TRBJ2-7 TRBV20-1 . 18 TGCAGTGCTAGAGATCTAGGAGAGCCGGGCCCAAAGGGGTACGAGCAGTACTTC CSARDLGEPGPKGYEQYF
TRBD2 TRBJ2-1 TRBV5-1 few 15 TGCGCCAGAGGACCGGGACTAGCGGGAGGCGTTGAGCAGTTCTTC CARGPGLAGGVEQFF
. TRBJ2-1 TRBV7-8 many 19 TGTGCCAGCAGCTTACCCGCAGGGGAGGCTAGCGGAGATTACAATGAGCAGTTCTTC CASSLPAGEASGDYNEQFF
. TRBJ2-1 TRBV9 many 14 TGTGCCAGCAGCGTCGGGGAAGGGCACAATGAGCAGTTCTTC CASSVGEGHNEQFF
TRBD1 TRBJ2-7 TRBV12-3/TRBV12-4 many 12 TGTGCCAGCAGTCAGGGGGCGGGCGAGCAGTACTTC CASSQGAGEQYF
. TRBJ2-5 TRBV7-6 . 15 TGTGCCAGCAGCTACCTAATTGATGGGGGAGAGACCCAGTACTTC CASSYLIDGGETQYF
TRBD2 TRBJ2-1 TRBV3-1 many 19 TGTGCCAGCAGCCAAGGACTAGCGGGAGCGAGAATTCCCTACAATGAGCAGTTCTTC CASSQGLAGARIPYNEQFF
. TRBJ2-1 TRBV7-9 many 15 TGTGCCAGCAGCTTAGGACGGCTCTATAACAATGAGCAGTTCTTC CASSLGRLYNNEQFF
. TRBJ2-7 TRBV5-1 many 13 TGCGCCAGCAGCTTAAACGCAGCCTACGAGCAGTACTTC CASSLNAAYEQYF
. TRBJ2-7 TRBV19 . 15 TGTGCCAGTAGTACTTCCCCCCGCGACCGCTACGAGCAGTACTTC CASSTSPRDRYEQYF
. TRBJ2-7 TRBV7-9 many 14 TGTGCCAGCAGCCAGGATGGGAGCTCCTACGAGCAGTACTTC CASSQDGSSYEQYF
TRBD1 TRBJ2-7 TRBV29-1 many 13 TGCAGCGTGCGGGACAGGGGGGCCCACGAGCAGTACTTC CSVRDRGAHEQYF
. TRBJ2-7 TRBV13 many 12 TGTGCCAGCAGCTCCGACTCCTACGAGCAGTACTTC CASSSDSYEQYF
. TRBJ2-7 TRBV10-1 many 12 TGCGCCAGCAGTGAGTCTGTCTACGAGCAGTACTTC CASSESVYEQYF
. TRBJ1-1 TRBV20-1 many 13 TGCAGTGCCGACAGAGACGAGTTTACTGAAGCTTTCTTT CSADRDEFTEAFF
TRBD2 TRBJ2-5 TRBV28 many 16 TGTGCCAGCACTTTTCATAGCGGGAGCGTCCAAGAGACCCAGTACTTC CASTFHSGSVQETQYF
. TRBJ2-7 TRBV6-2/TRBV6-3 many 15 TGTGCCAGCAGTTCGGGACCGACGGTGGGTTACGAGCAGTACTTC CASSSGPTVGYEQYF
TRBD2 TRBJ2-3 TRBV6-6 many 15 TGTGCCAGCAGTTGGACTAGCGGGAGGGCAGATACGCAGTATTTT CASSWTSGRADTQYF
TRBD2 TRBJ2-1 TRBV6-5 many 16 TGTGCCAGCAGTTACTCGGGGGACTACATCTACAATGAGCAGTTCTTC CASSYSGDYIYNEQFF